The source of this TCR beta chain is a study of Tregs in tolerant kidney transplant recipients. Note on this clone: What it binds is not known.

TCRdb keeps only in-frame clones here, not all; method: immunoSEQ multiplex PCR. The table lists about 240,000 clones, approximately 83% of them singletons. Study-wide results and caveats: This study did not directly address biological reproducibility. Validation in larger populations is needed because few patients were studied. Activated donor B cell expansion appeared to reveal the most relevant donor-specific TCRbeta repertoire.

The V and J ends lost 2 bases and 0 bases respectively, with 11 bases between them. CDR3 length equals 15 residues. Germline V gene lookup returns CDR1 ENHRY and CDR2 SYGVKD. Thawed PBMCs were FACS-sorted into unstimulated CD4+CD25+CD127- regulatory T cells, CD4+CD25- non-regulatory cells, CD4 and CD8 cells. Sequencing used CD4+ T cells from blood. This chain uses TRBV10-3 with TRBJ2-7; D unclear. The source of this sequence is a human donor in good health. In DNA, the CDR3 is TGTGCCATCAGTGAGAAGGCAGAGAGCTCCTACGAGCAGTACTTC. Amino acid sequence: CAISEKAESSYEQYF.